Described below is a single TCR beta chain sequence and its context. Antigen unknown. The ends lost 7 bases at V and 7 bases at J; junction bases unmatched: 6. This CDR3 is built from 13 residues. Per germline, CDR1 SGHNT and CDR2 YENEEA. This sample was included in a study of cytomegalovirus exposure and HLA in healthy donors. Study context: An analysis done earlier identified roughly 120 million unique TCR beta sequences from about 179 million T cells.

The PCR employed 60 Vbeta primers together with 13 Jbeta primers. The protocol was immunoSEQ multiplex PCR, while the TCRdb copy is restricted to in-frame clones and leaves out a portion. The sample has around 200,000 clones, approximately 80% seen once; the top ten hold around 15%. Study conclusions and caveats: Specific recognition of CMV antigens was confirmed in vitro for a few chains (all CMV-associated). Upon later analysis, HLA-associated TCR beta chains proved more clonally expanded than other, equally common chains. Analyses of presence and absence presupposed an approximately uniform sequencing depth across donors.

The TCR was taken from a man aged 35 to 55 in good health and CMV-seronegative. This chain joins TRBV11-3 and TRBJ2-2; 7 bases are shared with TRBD2. What was sequenced was PBMCs. In nucleotides, the CDR3 is TGTGCCAGCACCACTAGCGTCAACGGGGAGCTGTTTTTT. Protein product: CASTTSVNGELFF. The full variable domain, its missing parts supplied by reference TRBV11-3 and TRBJ2-2, is EAGVVQSPRYKIIEKKQPVAFWCNPISGHNTLYWYLQNLGQGPELLIRYENEEAVDDSQLPKDRFSAERLKGVDSTLKIQPAELGDSAVYLCASTTSVNGELFFGEGSRLTVL.